Each of the 9 T cell receptor beta chains below was sequenced from the same sample in a study of T-cell reconstitution after alpha-beta-depleted transplantation in children. Construction of the TCRbeta library involved unique molecular identifiers. MiXCR was run by TCRdb on the PCR reads, yielding one entry per CDR3 protein. The table shows about 500,000 distinct CDR3 sequences, with approximately 32% occurring only once. The sample here was PBMCs from the stem cell graft donor, taken from the stem cell graft. Source of these receptors: a human donor who donated a stem cell graft to a child with aplastic anemia.

The V gene is TRBV6-4, the J gene TRBJ2-3; 12 nucleotides align to TRBD2. The CDR3 has 15 residues. Germline CDR1 is MRHNA and CDR2 is SNTAGT. The J segment lost 4 bases and the V segment lost 2 bases, leaving 1 base of the junction unmatched. This CDR3 is CASSDLAGGADTQYF. In DNA form, the CDR3 reads TGTGCCAGCAGTGACCTAGCGGGAGGGGCAGATACGCAGTATTTT.

This clonotype has only one observation. This chain's CDR3 is CASSSYGATYEQYF. The CDR3 DNA reads TGTGCCAGCAGTTCCTACGGAGCGACTTACGAGCAGTACTTC. The chain is built from TRBV6-2 or TRBV6-3 and TRBJ2-7; D is uncertain. Per the germline V gene, CDR1 is MNHEY and CDR2 is SVGEGT. The CDR3 length is 14 residues. Trimming took off 4 bases at V and 4 bases at J, with 14 bases between the two ends.

This clonotype was observed a handful of times. V and J are TRBV18 and TRBJ2-1; 8 positions agree with TRBD1. CDR3 length: 17 amino acids. The trim removed 1 base at V and 10 bases at J, leaving 15 bases unmatched. Per germline, CDR1 KGHSH and CDR2 LQKENI. The CDR3 bases are TGTGCCAGCTCACCACGGGTGACCAGGGGGCTGTCTTACGAGCAGTTCTTC. Residues: CASSPRVTRGLSYEQFF.

There are many counts of this clonotype. CDR3: CASSAQGNQPQHF. CDR3 sequence (DNA): TGTGCCAGCAGTGCACAGGGGAATCAGCCCCAGCATTTT. This chain uses TRBV27 with TRBJ1-5; TRBD1 matches at 7 bases. V dropped 5 bases and J dropped 4; count of bases not matched to a gene: 2. Germline V lookup: CDR1 MNHEY, CDR2 SMNVEV (reference sequence). The CDR3 extends over 13 amino acids.

The chain is built from TRBV12-3 or TRBV12-4 and TRBJ2-5; D is possibly TRBD1 (5 bases). This CDR3 has 15 residues. Trimming left V 2 bases short and J 4 bases short, with 14 bases between. The CDR3 bases are TGTGCCAGCAGTTTATCGCTCCAGGGCGGAGAGACCCAGTACTTC. Encoded protein: CASSLSLQGGETQYF.

This clonotype has a handful of counts. The J gene is TRBJ2-7, the V gene TRBV7-9; the D gene is possibly TRBD1 (6 bases). The germline CDR1 and CDR2 sequences are SEHNR and FQNEAQ (reference sequence). The CDR3 sequence is 14 residues long. V was pared by 5 bases and J by 2 bases, with 13 bases between. The CDR3 nucleotides are TGTGCCAGCAGCCCTACAGGGCTCCCCTACGAGCAGTACTTC. Residues: CASSPTGLPYEQYF.

The genes are TRBV6-2 or TRBV6-3 and TRBJ2-4; D is ambiguous. Germline CDR1 and CDR2: MNHEY and SVGEGT. Trimming removed 6 bases from V and 1 base from J, with 16 bases in between. The CDR3 is made up of 16 amino acids. The CDR3 DNA reads as TGTGCCAGCAGCCCTCATACGGGTGCGGCCAAAAACATTCAGTACTTC. Translated: CASSPHTGAAKNIQYF.

This chain uses TRBV3-1 with TRBJ1-6; 7 nucleotides agree with TRBD1. The CDR3 length is 14 residues. Germline V CDR1 and CDR2: LGHDT, YNNKEL (reference sequence). V lost 2 bases and J lost 7; bases outside the gene matches: 2. The CDR3 DNA sequence: TGTGCCAGCAGCCAAACGGACAGGAATTCACCCCTCCACTTT. Encoded protein: CASSQTDRNSPLHF.

The gene calls are TRBV27 and TRBJ1-2; D remains ambiguous. Trimming took off 4 bases at V and 1 base at J, with 13 bases between the two ends. Looked up from germline, CDR1 is MNHEY and CDR2 is SMNVEV (reference sequence). The CDR3 length is 15 residues. The CDR3 spells CASSSLLDINYGYTF. In DNA, the CDR3 is TGTGCCAGCAGTTCCTTACTCGACATTAACTATGGCTACACCTTC.